This T cell receptor beta chain stems from a study of response to subunit inactivated influenza vaccine. Study outcomes and limitations: The authors suggested that few new T cells are recruited per seasonal influenza vaccination.

This clonotype was picked up a small number of times. Its antigen is not identified. A single record per CDR3 protein comes from TCRdb applying MiXCR to the RT-PCR reads. The data contain fewer than 550,000 distinct CDR3 sequences, about 25% of them seen just once; the ten biggest clones take up 1.5% to 2%. The CDR3 totals 14 residues. CDR1 and CDR2 from the germline V gene are SGDLS and YYNGEE. The ends were cut back, 0 bases at V and 0 bases at J, with 4 bases in the middle. The chain links TRBV9 to TRBJ1-3; D ambiguous. The starting material was CD4+ T cells sorted from PBMCs, obtained 5 days after vaccination. The TCR originated in a man aged 45 to 65 who received an inactivated influenza vaccine. CDR3 sequence reads: CASSVDGSGNTIYF. DNA for the CDR3: TGTGCCAGCAGCGTAGATGGCTCTGGAAACACCATATATTTT.